Below are 4 T cell receptor beta chains sequenced from a single sample in a study of blood T cell repertoires in COVID-19. The repertoire was sequenced with immunoSEQ multiplex PCR; TCRdb's copy has only in-frame clones and lacks some. Among about 200,000 clones listed, about 88% were seen once. The sequencing input was peripheral blood. Receptors originate from a woman older than 75 with acute or convalescent COVID-19.

The gene calls are TRBV7-6 and TRBJ2-1; D uncertain. The CDR3 is made up of 15 amino acids. CDR1 is SGHVS and CDR2 is FNYEAQ in the germline V gene. V was pared by 4 bases and J by 5 bases, with 15 bases between. The CDR3 region has the DNA TGTGCCAGCAGCTACCGGGTCACTCCCAACAATGAGCAGTTCTTC. Residues: CASSYRVTPNNEQFF.

This clone was seen just once. This chain connects TRBV4-3 to TRBJ2-7; D possibly corresponds to TRBD2 (6 bases). Germline lookup yields CDR1 LGHNA and CDR2 YSLEER. This CDR3 region has 16 residues. Trimming took 1 base from V and 3 from J, leaving 16 bases between them. CDR3 loop: CASSQASGTAVYEQYF. In nucleotides, the CDR3 is TGCGCCAGCAGCCAAGCCTCCGGGACTGCCGTCTACGAGCAGTACTTC.

This chain links TRBV7-9 with TRBJ1-1; tentative D call: TRBD1 (6 bases). CDR3 length equals 17 residues. Germline V gene lookup returns CDR1 SEHNR and CDR2 FQNEAQ (reference sequence). Trimming took 5 bases from V and 3 from J, leaving 22 bases between them. CDR3 sequence (DNA): TGTGCCAGCAGCCCACACTCTACAGGGTACGGGGACACTGAAGCTTTCTTT. Translating gives CASSPHSTGYGDTEAFF. The whole variable domain, remainder taken from reference TRBV7-9 and TRBJ1-1, is DTGVSQNPRHKITKRGQNVTFRCDPISEHNRLYWYRQTLGQGPEFLTYFQNEAQLEKSRLLSDRFSAERPKGSFSTLEIQRTEQGDSAMYLCASSPHSTGYGDTEAFFGQGTRLTVV.

This chain links TRBV11-2 with TRBJ2-1, with TRBD2 identical over 9 bases. This CDR3 comprises 17 residues. V trimming: 5 bases; J trimming: 8 bases; junction bases outside the gene matches: 16. Germline CDR1 SGHAT, CDR2 FQNNGV. The CDR3 DNA follows: TGTGCCAGCAGCCCAGGACTTTTAGCGGGAGCGGGAGATGAGCAGTTCTTC. Amino acid sequence: CASSPGLLAGAGDEQFF.